This is a list of T cell receptor beta chains from one sample in a study of tumor-infiltrating lymphocytes in localized non-small cell lung cancer. Profiled with immunoSEQ multiplex PCR; TCRdb holds only in-frame clones, not every one. The sample gives about 16,000 clones, roughly 72% of which show up once; less than 10% is in the top ten. Material: lung tumor tissue. The receptors stem from a human donor with non-small cell lung cancer. CDR3s include the opening cysteine and the closing phenylalanine or tryptophan. D genes are given only for firm matches.

CDR3 protein | D gene | V gene
CASSPGLAGGQRETQYF | TRBD2 | TRBV5-1
CASSEARGFQPQHF | . | TRBV6-1
CASSFYEQYF | . | TRBV5-1
CASSSSQETQYF | . | TRBV5-1
CASSPLRVNTEAFF | . | TRBV28
CASSLLAEPWNEQFF | TRBD2 | TRBV9
CASSLSGVAGNPDTQYF | . | TRBV7-3
CASSFGQPPYEQYF | . | TRBV28
CASRPMGLNNEQFF | TRBD2 | TRBV27
CASSRSVTTYEQYF | . | TRBV7-2
CASSIDRSGYQPQHF | . | TRBV19
CASSQRGPRDTQYF | TRBD2 | TRBV6-5
CSGTSGETYEQYF | TRBD2 | TRBV29-1
CSVGGGGDEKLFF | . | TRBV29-1
CASSRPFSGGRLTDTQYF | TRBD2 | TRBV14
CATSRALGQGIGYTF | TRBD1 | TRBV15
CASGTPQHGYTF | . | TRBV28
CASSYGGPNYGYTF | . | TRBV6-5
CASSQSYEQYF | . | TRBV28
CASTPSRDSGNTIYF | . | TRBV11-2
CSARLGETQYF | . | TRBV20-1
CASSSGPNSPLHF | . | TRBV7-6
CASSPPGLFLTDTQYF | . | TRBV28
CASSPAGGEYEQYF | TRBD1 | TRBV7-2
CASSIGAVAGFYEQYF | TRBD2 | TRBV19
CASSLGFRGPRGNEQFF | . | TRBV7-2
CASRWIGTEAFF | . | TRBV28
CASSLSVVGVYEQYF | . | TRBV27
CASSFRNQPQHF | . | TRBV7-2
CASSNFGAQYF | . | TRBV6-1
CASSGGRFWLDEAFF | . | TRBV6-1
CASSYVNTGELFF | . | TRBV6-6
CASSQRPPPTEAFF | . | TRBV27
CASSSRPMQPQHF | . | TRBV6-5
CASSQDSRGSEQYF | TRBD2 | TRBV4-3
CASSWGDRHTEAFF | TRBD1 | TRBV7-2
CASISGVGNEQFF | TRBD2 | TRBV19
CASSVASGPGELFF | . | TRBV9
CASSLGQTRDTQYF | . | TRBV7-2
CASSPLAVETQYF | TRBD2 | TRBV19
CASSLALRGGAYNEQFF | . | TRBV5-1
CASSGTGRGETQYF | TRBD1 | TRBV5-4
CASSLRTSGVPYEQYF | TRBD2 | TRBV7-9
CASSNKQGYYGYTF | . | TRBV7-2
CASSLLSGNTEAFF | . | TRBV27
CASSLGGAGFQIATDTQYF | . | TRBV28
CASSPGPLEKLFF | . | TRBV7-7
CASSLRTDGETQYF | . | TRBV7-9
CASSMMGQVYGYTF | TRBD1 | TRBV19
CSAPEGQGEYF | TRBD1 | TRBV20-1
CASSWGTGVNEKLFF | TRBD1 | TRBV5-1
CASRGVVAYEQYF | TRBD2 | TRBV2
CASSFVAGDTGELFF | TRBD2 | TRBV5-1